This TCR beta chain is drawn from a study of blood T cell repertoires in COVID-19 (TCRdb year 2020). For the wider study: Collaborator samples came from the United States, Italy and Spain and covered acute and convalescent phases of COVID-19. The material from the prospective study consisted of cDNA or gDNA derived from T cells, B-cell-depleted T cells, or PBMCs. Subjects who had been exposed to COVID-19, were actively infected with it, or had recovered from it provided the deeply sampled blood TCRbeta repertoires that made up the dataset. The repertoires were made available in a free public database intended to serve as a resource for research on the immune response to SARS-CoV-2. Samples were obtained from the ongoing ImmuneRACE study (first 160 participants) and from 1,200 or so subjects provided by 6 global collaborators. Sample metadata almost always included a de-identified subject ID, COVID-19 status, age in years and sex. HLA class I and class II types, where available, came from metadata supplied by the sample provider rather than from assay-based typing. Study-wide findings and limitations: The quantity of clinical and demographic metadata differed by source and by participant and was supplied without curation.

A note on this clone: Its antigen is still unknown. The record has no base qualities; no much larger clone is one base away.

CDR1 SGHTA and CDR2 FQGNSA were looked up in the germline V gene. Trimming at the junction amounts to 2 bases on V and 9 bases on J, and the germline ends lie 13 bases apart. The CDR3 spans 14 residues, from the cysteine through the phenylalanine. The retained sequence is limited to the CDR3, 42 bases, with the frame set at the first base. TCRbeta CDR3 regions were amplified from genomic DNA by means of the immunoSEQ Assay, a bias-controlled multiplex PCR. In the original analysis: Within the assay, amplification of reference gene primers was used to estimate how many nucleated cells each sample contained. Sequence reads were collapsed and filtered to measure the absolute abundance of every unique TCRbeta CDR3 rearrangement. For each sample, productive Simpson clonality was calculated as the square root of Simpson's diversity index over productive rearrangements. The table was pulled from immuneACCESS by TCRdb, which kept in-frame rearrangements only. Such tables lose some clones; where checked, under half of the loss comes from unresolved V genes, and the rest has no known cause. V, J and clone size derive from that table, while D and trimming were established from the DNA sequence. Counted in this sample were 85,000 to 110,000 clones; approximately 88% of them appeared once. The top ten clones comprise around 12% of the sample.

Collaborating institutions collected whole blood in K2EDTA tubes following their own protocols. For TCRbeta analysis, collaborator samples were shipped as frozen whole blood, as isolated PBMCs, or as DNA extracted from either sample type. This sequence was found in a human donor in a cohort sampled during active COVID-19. Material: peripheral blood. The chain is assembled from TRBV7-2 and TRBJ1-4; the D gene is perhaps TRBD1, on 6 matching bases. The CDR3 is CASSLSKGDQKLFF. The DNA sequence is TGTGCCAGCAGCTTAAGCAAGGGGGACCAAAAACTGTTTTTT.